The next 15 T cell receptor beta chains were all read from a single sample in a study of glioma-infiltrating T cells. TCR alpha and beta CDR3 regions were amplified from RNA using iRepertoire nested multiplex PCR. TCRdb analysed the multiplex PCR reads with MiXCR anew, one entry per CDR3 protein. The repertoire holds 300,000 to 450,000 distinct CDR3 sequences, with roughly two fifths as singletons. Sequencing was performed on glioma tissue, nonneoplastic brain tissue, or PBMCs (not recorded which). These receptor sequences come from a human donor with low-grade glioma or glioblastoma, undergoing nonglioma brain surgery, or in good health (not recorded which).

This clonotype was seen a handful of times. The chain is built from TRBV24-1 and TRBJ2-2; 8 bases fit TRBD1. With V trimmed by 6 bases and J by 3 bases, 11 bases remained unmatched. The CDR3 has 17 amino acids. Germline CDR1 is KGHDR and CDR2 is SFDVKD. The CDR3 coding sequence is TGTGCCACCAGTAACTTTAGGACAGGGTTCGACACCGGGGAGCTGTTTTTT. It encodes CATSNFRTGFDTGELFF.

This clonotype was counted a single time. This chain uses TRBV7-9 with TRBJ2-3; TRBD2 aligns across 9 bases. Germline CDR1 SEHNR, CDR2 FQNEAQ (reference sequence). J gave up 4 bases and V 6 bases, and 5 bases lay outside the gene matches. This CDR3 comprises 14 residues. CDR3 coding DNA: TGTGCCAGCAGTTCTATAGCGGGAGCAGATACGCAGTATTTT. Amino acid sequence: CASSSIAGADTQYF.

This clonotype occurred a few times. V and J are TRBV5-4 and TRBJ2-3; a possible D gene is TRBD2 (5 bases). The CDR3 loop spans 15 amino acids. The V gene lost 2 bases and the J gene lost 6 bases, with 16 bases spanning the gap. The germline V gene encodes CDR1 SGHNT and CDR2 YYREEE (reference sequence). As DNA, the CDR3 is TGTGCCAGCAGCTTTGGAGCCCAGAGCGGCGATACGCAGTATTTT. It codes for CASSFGAQSGDTQYF.

The rearrangement links TRBV28 to TRBJ2-3; weak D call: TRBD2 (6 bases). The CDR3 spans 15 residues. V lost 4 bases and J lost 4, with 15 bases in between. Germline values: CDR1 MDHEN, CDR2 SYDVKM. The CDR3 here is CASSSSGTPPDTQYF. The CDR3 DNA follows: TGTGCCAGCAGTTCATCCGGGACTCCGCCAGATACGCAGTATTTT.

As for this clonotype: An end of the junction differs from the germline gene, which may be a read error. The J gene is TRBJ2-4, the V gene TRBV28; D could derive from TRBD1 or TRBD2 (6 bases each). CDR1 is MDHEN and CDR2 is SYDVKM in the germline V gene. CDR3 length equals 16 residues. The CDR3 reads CTSSSAGAGTKNIQYF. The CDR3, as DNA: TGTACCAGCAGCTCTGCAGGGGCGGGAACCAAAAACATTCAGTACTTC.

A few counts support this clonotype. V and J are TRBV4-2 and TRBJ1-6; 11 bases are a match to TRBD1. The J segment lost 8 bases and the V segment lost 2 bases, leaving 8 bases of the junction unmatched. This CDR3 is built from 17 residues. CDR1 LGHNA and CDR2 YNFKEQ come from the germline V gene. CDR3 sequence (DNA): TGTGCCAGCAGCCAACTTGGGACAGGGGGGATCGATTCACCCCTCCACTTT. Protein: CASSQLGTGGIDSPLHF.

This clonotype was recorded many times. V is TRBV20-1 and J is TRBJ2-3, with a tentative D call TRBD2 (5 bases). The CDR3 sequence is 15 residues long. V lost 0 bases and J 2 bases, leaving 12 bases between the germline ends. CDR1 and CDR2 (germline): DFQATT, SNEGSKA (reference sequence). CDR3 region: CSARDPSGNTDTQYF. The CDR3 region has the DNA TGCAGTGCTAGAGATCCGTCGGGAAACACAGATACGCAGTATTTT.

The V call is TRBV20-1, the J call TRBJ1-1; perhaps TRBD1 as D (5 bases). The V gene's germline CDR1 is DFQATT and CDR2 SNEGSKA (reference sequence). Deletions cut 5 bases from V and 3 bases from J, with 16 bases between. The CDR3 spans 14 residues. The CDR3 region is CSAVPGPPDTEAFF. The CDR3 bases are TGCAGTGCTGTACCGGGACCTCCGGACACTGAAGCTTTCTTT.

About this clonotype itself: Since no conserved phenylalanine or tryptophan closes the CDR3, a read error is the likely cause. V and J are TRBV5-4 and TRBJ1-4; 10 bases are a match to TRBD1. Germline CDR1 SGHNT, CDR2 YYREEE (reference sequence). Trimming removed 3 bases from V and 8 bases from J; junction bases left unmatched: 4. There are 14 residues in the CDR3. In DNA form, the CDR3 reads TGTGCCAGCAGCTCGGACAGGGGGGCGGAAAAACTGTTTTAT. It codes for CASSSDRGAEKLFY.

This clonotype has just a few counts. V gene TRBV20-1 combines with J gene TRBJ2-5; tentative D call: TRBD2 (6 bases). The germline V gene encodes CDR1 DFQATT and CDR2 SNEGSKA (reference sequence). The CDR3 covers 16 residues. V shed 0 bases and J shed 5 bases, with 19 bases lying between them. This CDR3 reads CSARDPGVHLRETQYF. CDR3 coding DNA: TGCAGTGCTAGAGATCCGGGAGTCCACCTCCGGGAGACCCAGTACTTC.

This clonotype was observed at least ten times. This chain joins TRBV28 and TRBJ2-3; D is uncertain. Between the trimmed V and J ends, which lost 3 bases and 1 base, there was a span of 11 bases. The CDR3 runs 15 residues. Germline CDR1 and CDR2: MDHEN and SYDVKM. The CDR3 DNA sequence: TGTGCCAGCAGTTTGTATTCAGGACGCACAGATACGCAGTATTTT. The encoded protein is CASSLYSGRTDTQYF.

Details on this clonotype: A much bigger clone sits one base away, suggesting this may be a read error. The CDR3 sequence: CVSTGRRIYEQYF. The CDR3 coding sequence is TGTGTCAGCACCGGGCGACGAATTTACGAGCAGTACTTC. The rearrangement joins TRBV6-1 to TRBJ2-7, with unresolved D. The CDR3 is 13 residues long. Germline values: CDR1 MNHNS, CDR2 SASEGT.

The CDR3 sequence: CASSLYYLLAEVVDEQFF. The CDR3 bases are TGTGCCAGCAGTCTCTACTACTTACTAGCGGAGGTGGTGGATGAGCAGTTCTTC. The V and J genes are TRBV28 and TRBJ2-1; 8 positions agree with TRBD2. The V gene end was trimmed by 5 bases and the J gene end by 8 bases; junction bases not matched to a gene: 20. Germline CDR1 MDHEN, CDR2 SYDVKM. The CDR3 covers 18 residues.

V usage is TRBV18 and J usage is TRBJ2-7; the D gene is possibly TRBD2 (6 bases). This CDR3 has 15 residues. Trimming stripped 3 bases from V and 2 bases from J, with 14 bases between. CDR1 KGHSH and CDR2 LQKENI come from the germline V gene. CDR3 amino acids: CASSPSGTDAYEQYF. The CDR3 nucleotides read TGTGCCAGCTCACCGTCCGGGACTGACGCCTACGAGCAGTACTTC.

This clonotype was recorded at least ten times. The chain has TRBV27 and TRBJ2-3; no reliable D call. The CDR3 runs 13 residues. Trimming left V 4 bases short and J 3 bases short, with 8 bases between. Germline values: CDR1 MNHEY, CDR2 SMNVEV (reference sequence). Here the CDR3 reads CASSYLGTDTQYF. CDR3 DNA sequence: TGTGCCAGCAGTTACCTCGGGACAGATACGCAGTATTTT.